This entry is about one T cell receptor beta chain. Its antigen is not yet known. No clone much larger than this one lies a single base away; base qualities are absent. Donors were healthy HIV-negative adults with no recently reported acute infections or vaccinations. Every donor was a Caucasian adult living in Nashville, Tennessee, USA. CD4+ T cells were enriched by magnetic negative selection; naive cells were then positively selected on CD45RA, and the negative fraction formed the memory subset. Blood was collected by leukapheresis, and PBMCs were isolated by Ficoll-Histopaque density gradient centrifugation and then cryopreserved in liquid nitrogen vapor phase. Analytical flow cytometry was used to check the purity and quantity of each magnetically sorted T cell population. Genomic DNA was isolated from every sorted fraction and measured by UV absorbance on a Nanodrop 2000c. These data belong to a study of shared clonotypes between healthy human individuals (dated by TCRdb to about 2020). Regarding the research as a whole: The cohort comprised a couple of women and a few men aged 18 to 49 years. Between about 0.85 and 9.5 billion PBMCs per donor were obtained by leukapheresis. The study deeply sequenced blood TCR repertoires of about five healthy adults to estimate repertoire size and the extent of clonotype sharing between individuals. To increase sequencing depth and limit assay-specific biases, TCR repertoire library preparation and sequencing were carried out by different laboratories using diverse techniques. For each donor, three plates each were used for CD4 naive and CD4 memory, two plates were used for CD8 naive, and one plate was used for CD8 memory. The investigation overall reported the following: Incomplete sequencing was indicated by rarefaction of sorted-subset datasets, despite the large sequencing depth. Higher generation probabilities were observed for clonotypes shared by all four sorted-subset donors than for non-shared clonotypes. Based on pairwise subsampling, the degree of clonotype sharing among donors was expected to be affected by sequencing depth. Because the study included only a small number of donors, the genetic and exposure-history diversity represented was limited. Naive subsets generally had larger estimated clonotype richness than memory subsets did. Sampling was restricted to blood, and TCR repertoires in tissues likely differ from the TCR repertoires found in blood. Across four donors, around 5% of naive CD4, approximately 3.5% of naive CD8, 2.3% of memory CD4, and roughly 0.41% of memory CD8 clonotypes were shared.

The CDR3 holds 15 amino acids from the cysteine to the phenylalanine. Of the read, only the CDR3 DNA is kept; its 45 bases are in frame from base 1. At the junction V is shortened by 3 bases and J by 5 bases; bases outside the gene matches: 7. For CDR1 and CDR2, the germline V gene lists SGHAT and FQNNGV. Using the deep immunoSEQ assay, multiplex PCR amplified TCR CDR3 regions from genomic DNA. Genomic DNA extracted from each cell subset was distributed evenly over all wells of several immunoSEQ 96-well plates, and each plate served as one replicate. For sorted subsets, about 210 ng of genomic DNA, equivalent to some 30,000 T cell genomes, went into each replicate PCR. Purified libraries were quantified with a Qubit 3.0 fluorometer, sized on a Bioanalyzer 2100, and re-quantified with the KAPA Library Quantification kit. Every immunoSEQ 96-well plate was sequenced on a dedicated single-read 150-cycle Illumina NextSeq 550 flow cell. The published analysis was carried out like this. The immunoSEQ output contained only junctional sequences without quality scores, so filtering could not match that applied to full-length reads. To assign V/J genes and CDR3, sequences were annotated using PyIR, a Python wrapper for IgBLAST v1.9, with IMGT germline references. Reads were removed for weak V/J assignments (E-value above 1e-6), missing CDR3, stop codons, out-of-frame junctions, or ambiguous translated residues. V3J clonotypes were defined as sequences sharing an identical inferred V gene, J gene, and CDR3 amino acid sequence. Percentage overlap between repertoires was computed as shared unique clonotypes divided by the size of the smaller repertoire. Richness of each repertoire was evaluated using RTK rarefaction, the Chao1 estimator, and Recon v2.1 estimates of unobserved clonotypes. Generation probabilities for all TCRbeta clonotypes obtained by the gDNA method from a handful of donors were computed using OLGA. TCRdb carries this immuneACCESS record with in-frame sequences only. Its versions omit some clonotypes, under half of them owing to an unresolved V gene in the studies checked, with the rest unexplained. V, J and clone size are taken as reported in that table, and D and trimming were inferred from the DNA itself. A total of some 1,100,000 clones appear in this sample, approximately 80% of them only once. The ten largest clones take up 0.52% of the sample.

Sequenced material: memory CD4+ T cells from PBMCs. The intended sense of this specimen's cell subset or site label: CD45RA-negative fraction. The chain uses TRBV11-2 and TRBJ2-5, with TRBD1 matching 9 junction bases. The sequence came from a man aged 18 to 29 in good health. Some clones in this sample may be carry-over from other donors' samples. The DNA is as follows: TGTGCCAGCAGCTTGGGGACAGGGAGTATCGAGACCCAGTACTTC. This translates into CASSLGTGSIETQYF.